This entry lists 6 T cell receptor beta chains sequenced from one sample in a study of T cells in narcolepsy (dated by TCRdb to the late 2010s). The library relied on the immunoSEQ multiplex PCR assay. Sourced from immuneACCESS, this table was stored by TCRdb with only in-frame sequences that have V and J called. A share of the clones is absent; for the studies checked, an unresolved V gene accounts for under half, and the remainder has no known explanation. This sample is represented by 30,000 or so clones; roughly 80% of them were singletons. Of the sample, 0.9% to 1.2% falls within the top ten clones. Specimen: CD45RA- memory CD4+ T cells from PBMCs. The cell subset or site label for this specimen denotes: memory T cells sorted ex vivo from peripheral blood. Source of these receptors: a human donor with narcolepsy.

This chain uses TRBV6-4 with TRBJ1-2; D possibly corresponds to TRBD1 (6 bases). Germline CDR1 and CDR2: MRHNA and SNTAGT. The CDR3 loop spans 14 amino acids. The ends were cut back, 3 bases at V and 4 bases at J, with 12 bases in the middle. As DNA, the CDR3 is TGTGCCAGCAGTGAAGGGGGGGGCAGCTATGGCTACACCTTC. Translated, it gives CASSEGGGSYGYTF.

This chain connects TRBV28 to TRBJ2-1; 8 bases map to TRBD1. CDR1 MDHEN and CDR2 SYDVKM come from the germline V gene. CDR3 length: 12 residues. Unmatched junction bases numbered 5, after V lost 7 bases and J lost 9 bases. The CDR3 nucleotides are TGTGCCAGCACGACGACAGGGGTTGAGCAGTTCTTC. The encoded protein is CASTTTGVEQFF.

This chain connects TRBV7-8 to TRBJ1-2, with D perhaps matching TRBD1 (5 bases). Germline values: CDR1 SGHVS, CDR2 FQNEAQ. V lost 3 bases and J lost 0, with 11 bases in between. This CDR3 contains 15 residues. CDR3 DNA sequence: TGTGCCAGCAGCTTTTCGACAGCCACTAACTATGGCTACACCTTC. Protein: CASSFSTATNYGYTF.

The gene calls are TRBV19 and TRBJ2-3; D is uncertain. V was shortened by 7 bases and J by 2 bases, with 22 bases between the two germline ends. This CDR3 is built from 17 residues. Germline V gene lookup returns CDR1 LNHDA and CDR2 SQIVND (reference sequence). The CDR3 nucleotides read TGTGCCAGTACCGGGTCGGTGGGCTCAGGTTTCACAGATACGCAGTATTTT. Residues: CASTGSVGSGFTDTQYF.

This clone was seen a handful of times. The chain carries TRBV19 and TRBJ2-7; 8 bases are a match to TRBD2. V shed 3 bases and J 0 bases; nucleotides not matched to a gene: 7. The CDR3 has 16 residues. The germline V gene has CDR1 LNHDA and CDR2 SQIVND (reference sequence). The CDR3 DNA reads as TGTGCCAGTAGTATTGGAAGCGGGAGTAGCTCCTACGAGCAGTACTTC. It yields the protein CASSIGSGSSSYEQYF.

J is TRBJ2-7 and V is TRBV30; D gene unclear. The CDR3 contains 14 residues. V was trimmed by 4 bases and J by 3 bases, leaving 16 bases between them. Germline CDR1 reads GTSNPN; CDR2 reads SVGIG (reference sequence). The CDR3 DNA reads as TGTGCCTGGACCGGGCAGGCGACACGCTACGAGCAGTACTTC. It is translated as CAWTGQATRYEQYF. Looking up the rest from reference TRBV30 and TRBJ2-7 gives the full variable domain: SQTIHQWPATLVQPVGSPLSLECTVEGTSNPNLYWYRQAAGRGLQLLFYSVGIGQISSEVPQNLSASRPQDRQFILSSKKLLLSDSGFYLCAWTGQATRYEQYFGPGTRLTVT.